This T cell receptor beta chain was documented in a study of T cells in localized non-small cell lung cancer. A note on this clone: Its antigen is unidentified.

CDR3 length equals 15 residues. Trimming cost V 4 bases and J 7 bases; bases outside gene matches: 7. The germline V gene has CDR1 LNHDA and CDR2 SQIVND (reference sequence). Study-wide results and limits: Because sequencing included only one region (of the tumor), heterogeneity remains possible.

TCRdb's copy holds only in-frame clones and misses some; the assay was immunoSEQ multiplex PCR. In the table there are 2,000 to 2,500 clones, 23% of which are singletons. The sequences come from lung tumor tissue, collected before any cancer treatment. This sequence originates from a woman aged 40-70 years with stage I squamous cell lung carcinoma. The chain couples TRBV19 to TRBJ2-3, with 11 bases aligning to TRBD2. DNA for the CDR3: TGTGCCAGTAGTAGCGGGACTAGCGGAACTCATACGCAGTATTTT. The encoded protein is CASSSGTSGTHTQYF.